The 15 T cell receptor beta chains listed next were all sequenced from one sample in a study of T cells in localized non-small cell lung cancer. Produced via immunoSEQ multiplex PCR; TCRdb's table is partial and in-frame only. The sample has 1,200 to 1,500 clones, roughly 30% seen once. The sequencing used lung tumor tissue, collected before any cancer treatment. These receptors were taken from a male donor older than 55 with stage I squamous cell lung carcinoma.

The chain has TRBV11-3 and TRBJ2-6, with D possibly TRBD2 on 5 matching bases. The V end lost 7 bases, the J end lost 5 bases, and 24 bases lay between the germline ends. The CDR3 spans 18 residues. The germline gives CDR1 SGHNT, CDR2 YENEEA. This CDR3 is CASKRKGSTQSRANVLTF. CDR3 nucleotides: TGTGCCAGCAAACGTAAAGGGAGTACACAAAGTCGGGCCAACGTCCTGACTTTC.

This clone was observed a handful of times. This chain uses TRBV19 with TRBJ2-7; TRBD2 agrees at 8 bases. Looked up from germline, CDR1 is LNHDA and CDR2 is SQIVND (reference sequence). V lost 5 bases, J lost 0 bases, and 6 bases stayed unmatched. The CDR3 spans 15 residues. CDR3 sequence: CASSYSGESSYEQYF. In nucleotides, the CDR3 is TGTGCCAGTAGTTATAGCGGGGAGAGCTCCTACGAGCAGTACTTC.

This clone counts as medium-sized (0.01 to 0.1%). The chain carries TRBV9 and TRBJ2-1, with TRBD1 identical over 12 bases. This CDR3 is 17 amino acids long. Germline loops: CDR1 SGDLS, CDR2 YYNGEE. V was clipped by 0 bases and J by 8 bases; unmatched bases: 9. Here the CDR3 DNA reads TGTGCCAGCAGCGTAGCTACAGGGGACAGGGGGCCTGATGAGCAGTTCTTC. Its translation is CASSVATGDRGPDEQFF.

This chain uses TRBV6-8 with TRBJ1-2, with 8 bases matching TRBD1. Germline lookup yields CDR1 MNHGY and CDR2 SAAAGT. This CDR3 spans 13 amino acids. Trimming removed 5 bases from V and 4 bases from J; junction bases left unmatched: 3. CDR3 in amino acids: CASSGQGLYGYTF. In DNA form, the CDR3 reads TGTGCCAGCAGTGGACAGGGACTCTATGGCTACACCTTC.

This clone has just a few counts. The V gene is TRBV9, the J gene TRBJ2-2; 7 bases map to TRBD1. This CDR3 has 15 amino acids. V dropped 8 bases and J dropped 0; count of bases not matched to a gene: 7. CDR1 is SGDLS, CDR2 YYNGEE, per germline. CDR3 amino acids: CASHPGTANTGELFF. The CDR3 coding sequence is TGTGCCAGTCATCCCGGGACAGCGAACACCGGGGAGCTGTTTTTT.

Comments on this clone: A junction boundary mismatches the germline segment, possibly from a read error. The V gene is TRBV30, the J gene TRBJ2-6; D may match TRBD1 or TRBD2 (5 bases each). The CDR3 is 13 amino acids. The germline V gene encodes CDR1 GTSNPN and CDR2 SVGIG (reference sequence). The CDR3, as DNA: TGTGCCTGGCGACAGTCCGGGGCTAACGTCCTGACTTTC. This encodes CAWRQSGANVLTF.

The chain couples TRBV28 to TRBJ1-2; TRBD1 matches at 7 bases. CDR3 length: 14 residues. With V trimmed by 6 bases and J by 2 bases, 6 bases remained unmatched. Germline V gives CDR1 MDHEN, CDR2 SYDVKM. As DNA, the CDR3 is TGTGCCAGCAGCCTGACAGGGATCAACTATGGCTACACCTTC. Translated: CASSLTGINYGYTF.

This clone is judged medium-sized. The chain couples TRBV6-8 to TRBJ2-7, with 7 bases lining up with TRBD1. Germline CDR1 MNHGY, CDR2 SAAAGT. The ends lost 4 bases at V and 0 bases at J; junction bases unmatched: 9. The length of the CDR3 is 16 residues. The CDR3 DNA reads TGTGCCAGCAGTTCCTTCCACAGGGGAGCCTCCTACGAGCAGTACTTC. Translating gives CASSSFHRGASYEQYF.

The rearrangement uses TRBV30 and TRBJ2-7; no clear D gene. The CDR3 is 12 residues long. Trimming left V 1 base short and J 1 base short, with 5 bases between. CDR1 and CDR2 from the germline V gene are GTSNPN and SVGIG (reference sequence). The CDR3: CAWSARSYEQYF. CDR3 DNA sequence: TGTGCCTGGAGTGCGAGATCCTACGAGCAGTACTTC.

The chain carries TRBV19 and TRBJ2-7; 7 nucleotides match TRBD1. The CDR3 is 13 amino acids. Germline CDR1 is LNHDA and CDR2 is SQIVND (reference sequence). V dropped 8 bases and J dropped 0; count of bases not matched to a gene: 4. The CDR3 reads CASGGQDSYEQYF. In DNA, the CDR3 is TGTGCCAGTGGAGGACAGGACTCCTACGAGCAGTACTTC.

The chain is built from TRBV6-8 and TRBJ1-1; D may be TRBD1 (6 bases). The CDR3 sequence is 14 residues long. The germline V gene has CDR1 MNHGY and CDR2 SAAAGT. The germline V and J ends were trimmed by 7 bases and 4 bases, with 16 bases remaining between them. CDR3: CASTLRGGSTEAFF. CDR3 nucleotides: TGTGCCAGCACCCTAAGGGGGGGAAGCACTGAAGCTTTCTTT.

This clone was picked up a small number of times. The CDR3 coding sequence is TGTGCCAGCAGCTTGGGATGGGTGAGCTATGGCTACACCTTC. Translating it yields CASSLGWVSYGYTF. This sequence joins TRBV11-3 and TRBJ1-2; no firm D call. Germline CDR1 reads SGHNT; CDR2 reads YENEEA. CDR3 length equals 14 residues. The V gene lost 3 bases and the J gene lost 4 bases, with 12 bases spanning the gap.

This clone occurred a few times. The chain employs TRBV10-2 and TRBJ2-2; 7 positions match TRBD1. CDR1 WSHSY and CDR2 SAAADI come from the germline V gene. The CDR3 covers 14 residues. The V and J ends lost 3 bases and 4 bases, in that order; junction bases with no gene match: 2. The CDR3 sequence: CASSDPGGTGELFF. The CDR3 nucleotides read TGCGCCAGCAGTGACCCAGGGGGCACCGGGGAGCTGTTTTTT.

This clone has only a few counts. The V and J genes are TRBV19 and TRBJ1-5; D not resolved. V lost 7 bases and J lost 7, with 17 bases in between. The germline gives CDR1 LNHDA, CDR2 SQIVND (reference sequence). The CDR3 contains 14 residues. CDR3: CASKSLNPGQPQHF. For the CDR3, the DNA is TGTGCCAGTAAATCCTTAAATCCCGGGCAGCCCCAGCATTTT.

This clone counts as medium-sized (0.01 to 0.1%). This chain links TRBV9 with TRBJ2-5, with D hard to call. CDR1 and CDR2 (germline): SGDLS, YYNGEE. The CDR3 is 13 amino acids. Trimming removed 5 bases at V and 3 bases at J, with 11 bases between. The chain's CDR3 is CASSEGPKETQYF. The CDR3 coding sequence is TGTGCCAGCAGTGAAGGTCCTAAAGAGACCCAGTACTTC.